What follows is one TCR beta chain and its context. This receptor's antigen is unknown. No much larger clonotype is one base removed from it; base qualities were not supplied. This sample was included in a study of cytomegalovirus exposure and HLA in healthy donors (dated by TCRdb to 2016 to 2017). The study in broad terms: According to an earlier analysis of a few hundred of the donors, roughly 180 million T cells yielded 120 million or so unique TCR beta sequences and less than 300 Gb of sequence data. An early release covering about 600 HLA-typed donors comprised roughly 300 gigabases of sequencing data and 65 million to 100 million unique TCR sequences. Among the roughly 390 genotyped donors, approximately 82% belonged to the genetic ancestry cluster associated with self-reported Caucasian donors. The aim of the study was to test whether cataloging public T cell receptors could identify signatures of past pathogen exposure. The study profiled the T cell repertoires of some 610 subjects by immunosequencing and related them to cytomegalovirus serostatus. Along with the approximately 700-subject first cohort, a separate validation cohort of over a hundred different subjects was used. High-throughput TCR immunosequencing, statistical association of individual TCRs with disease status, and machine learning were combined to predict cytomegalovirus infection status. In a later analysis, previously published TCR beta repertoires from hundreds of donors were re-analyzed and high-resolution HLA genotyping was added so that TCR occurrence patterns could be studied. Rather than using new phenotypic data, the later analysis identified candidate immune exposures from TCR beta sequences and from how often those sequences occurred across donors. An earlier analysis of about 600 of the donors used high-throughput TCR beta sequencing to judge whether each TCR beta V gene segment behaved as functional or pseudogenic. Donor age, sex, ethnicity and CMV serostatus were compiled together with the repertoire data. In a later genetic analysis, genome-wide SNP genotypes for about 65% of the roughly 670 donors were used, and that subset was treated as a discovery cohort. Every repertoire in the discovery cohort had been generated on one and the same sequencing platform. Both class I and class II loci were covered by HLA typing, at four-digit resolution. The number of typed donors differed by locus: roughly 629-630 for A, B, C, DRB1 and DQB1; 500 to 550 for DQA1; over 600 for DPA1; and approximately 450 for DPB1. Five DR-DQ haplotypes were handled as single units for association and clustering because linkage in the cohort was strong. Across approximately 400 genotyped donors of the cohort, an average of about 220,000 unique TCR beta nucleotide sequences per donor were sequenced, and 15% to 20% of those sequences were non-productive. Results and caveats for the whole study, not just this receptor: Linkage disequilibrium might explain the correlated functional status among segregating V segments, but an unknown experimental factor could not be ruled out. According to a later analysis, parvovirus B19, influenza, CMV and Epstein-Barr virus appeared linked to several top co-occurrence clusters. A few of the identified cytomegalovirus-associated TCR beta chains were confirmed in vitro to be specific for cytomegalovirus antigens. Immune exposure information for the cohort was limited to CMV serostatus. The sequencing pipeline was judged likely to have produced a cluster of highly shared sequence variants as a technical artifact. In an earlier analysis of approximately 600 of the donors, most TCR beta V segments were observed in productive rearrangements about 87% or about 30% of the time, broadly matching IMGT annotations. A further reported finding was that TCR beta sequences accurately predicted the HLA-A and HLA-B alleles for most subjects in the first cohort. In the study, approximately 150 TCR beta chains were listed as associated with cytomegalovirus. While some public TCRs were present in many individuals, most TCR sequences turned up only very rarely across donors. In a later analysis, HLA-associated TCR beta chains were found to be more clonally expanded and to have lower generation probabilities than equally common non-associated chains. The authors suggested that the approach could potentially be extended to other disease states and immunological phenotypes. Strong co-occurrence of HLA alleles, especially DR and DQ, made assigning TCR associations to individual alleles difficult. Because HLA typing was unavailable for some donors at each locus, only the typed subset was used in association tests. According to a later genetic analysis, donors in an Asian-associated ancestry cluster had fewer N-insertions in productive TCRs than the approximately 610-donor mean. A later analysis found that most CMV-associated TCR beta chains appeared HLA-restricted, with HLA associations seemingly driven largely by CMV exposure. The classifier was reported to diagnose cytomegalovirus status with high specificity and sensitivity in both the original cohort and the validation cohort. Because counts were too low, approximately 18 rarely observed V segments, including chromosome 9 orphons, were excluded from the earlier analysis of about 500 of the donors. In a later analysis, TCR association rates were found to vary across HLA loci, with the most associated TCRs seen for DRB1 alleles and the fewest for HLA-C alleles. This cohort had only TCR beta chains sequenced, and the lack of alpha or paired-chain data limited which features could be detected. A later analysis associated roughly 17,000 TCR beta sequences with specific HLA alleles at a false discovery rate of 0.05. Some IMGT-functional V segments, including TRBV6-2 and TRBV6-3, could not be distinguished by the 87-base-pair reads and were therefore excluded. Roughly uniform sequencing depth across donors was assumed in presence/absence analyses, although this assumption may not hold. A later genetic analysis associated a missense DCLRE1C variant with V-gene and J-gene trimming of TCR beta chains, and an independent cohort replicated the association.

The cohort comprised around 700 healthy bone marrow donors. All cohort members were sampled while nominally healthy, although unrecorded immune exposures were likely present. The donor tested CMV seronegative, placing the donor among the approximately 400 seronegative members of the cohort. A peripheral blood sample was provided by each donor, and peripheral blood mononuclear cells were used for TCR beta sequencing. The Qiagen DNeasy Blood Extraction Kit was used to extract genomic DNA from the blood cell samples. Receptor libraries were prepared by the immunoSEQ multiplex PCR assay. For the multiplex PCR, a mixture combining 60 forward primers for TCR Vbeta segments and 13 reverse primers for TCR Jbeta segments was used. The CDR3 region of rearranged TCR beta genes was amplified from genomic DNA with a multiplex PCR assay. The Illumina HiSeq System was used to sequence the amplified TCR beta libraries as 87-base-pair reads. Turning to the authors' computational methods: A later analysis counted tens of millions of unique TCR beta chains across the 550 to 750 repertoires, and about 10 million of these chains were shared by at least two donors. Raw reads were error-corrected and collapsed into unique sequences by a nearest-neighbor algorithm in which closely related sequences were merged to remove PCR and sequencing errors. Alignment of CDR3 sequences to IMGT reference sequences was used to assign V, D and J gene segments. For a sequence to be retained, a match of at least six nucleotides was required to both a V gene segment and a J gene segment. A rearrangement was called productive if the CDR3 had no stop codons and remained in frame with V and J, and every other rearrangement was called non-productive. Following IMGT convention, CDR3 was defined as the stretch from the second conserved V-encoded cysteine up to the conserved J-encoded phenylalanine. In an earlier analysis of more than 550 of the donors, sequences lacking an unambiguous match to a single V gene segment were excluded. In an earlier analysis of about 590 of the donors, a V segment was called functional when productive rearrangements were above 56.7%, and segregating when the standard deviation between donors exceeded 5%. A statistical classification framework was built for diagnosing cytomegalovirus status from the catalog of TCR beta chain sequences. In a later analysis, TCR nucleotide sequences were compared against IMGT/GENE-DB human TR gene sequences so that V and J genes could be assigned. In a later analysis, CDR3 sequences and most-parsimonious VDJ recombination scenarios were assigned using the TCRdist pipeline. A later analysis defined each TCR beta chain by its CDR3 amino acid sequence plus V-gene family, and excluded reads lacking a unique V-gene family. In a later analysis, around 600 highly shared, low-generation-probability nucleotide sequences were removed to address suspected cross-contamination and a sequencing artifact. In a later analysis, a clonal expansion index for each public chain was calculated from normalized within-repertoire ranks of inferred template counts. In a later analysis, generation probabilities were computed with a VDJ recombination model fitted to out-of-frame rearrangements, and the resulting probabilities were checked against IGoR. In a later analysis, hypergeometric tests were used to score TCR-TCR, TCR-HLA and TCR-CMV co-occurrence, with a repertoire-size bias correction applied to TCR pairs. A later analysis estimated false discovery rates by permuting HLA or CMV assignments 20 times. In a later analysis, co-occurring TCRs were grouped using DBSCAN, and TCRdist sequence similarity was added for clustering within HLA-allele-positive subsets. Co-occurrence clustering excluded repertoires with fewer than 30,000 or more than 120,000 public chains, plus five with anomalous nucleotide sharing. In TCRdb, the immuneACCESS table is reduced to in-frame sequences with V and J assigned. These tables do not hold every clone; where another copy was compared, an unresolved V gene accounts for under half, and the others remain unexplained. D and trimming come from the DNA, and the V and J calls and clone size come from that table. This sample is represented by tens of thousands of clones; more than 65% of them were singletons. The ten largest clones add up to around 2.5% of the sample.

From its cysteine to its phenylalanine, the CDR3 spans 14 amino acids. Only CDR3 DNA remains: 42 bases, in frame from the first base. The germline ends are 14 bases apart after V is trimmed by 4 bases and J by 10 bases. The CDR1 and CDR2 encoded by the germline V gene are MNHNS and SASEGT. The sequence links TRBV6-1 to TRBJ1-6; the D gene is possibly TRBD1, with 5 bases matching. Sample: PBMCs. The source of this sequence is a man aged 25 to 40 in good health and CMV-seronegative. The sequence in DNA is TGTGCCAGCAGTGGGGGGAGGGAAGCATCACCCCTCCACTTT. Translated, it gives CASSGGREASPLHF.